The rows below give T cell receptor beta chains drawn from one sample of a study of T cell repertoires in cytomegalovirus infection. TCRdb passed the reads through MiXCR, listing each CDR3 protein once. The sample records around 770,000 distinct CDR3 sequences, about 29% being singletons. Their antigens remain unidentified. Sequencing was performed on cultured CD8+ T cells from PBMCs, taken from culture after CMV antigen stimulation. The receptor set was obtained from a human donor in good health (CMV status not recorded). Some clones in this sample may be carry-over from other donors' samples. Both conserved end residues are part of each CDR3. A D gene is named only where the DNA matches it firmly. The listing skips clone size in some rows; elsewhere it reads once, few, many or a size class.

j_call clone_size v_call d_call cdr3_aa cdr3_nt
TRBJ1-4 - TRBV7-8 - CASSYVPTNEKLFF TGTGCCAGCAGCTATGTGCCAACTAATGAAAAACTGTTTTTT
TRBJ1-4 few TRBV19 - CASSTGDPRTLFF TGTGCCAGTAGCACGGGGGACCCCCGCACACTGTTTTTT
TRBJ1-5 few TRBV6-5 TRBD1 CASSPDRGDYQPQHF TGTGCCAGCAGTCCTGACAGGGGTGATTATCAGCCCCAGCATTTT
TRBJ2-1 - TRBV7-9 - CASSPRAPRNEQFF TGTGCCAGCAGCCCCCGAGCCCCAAGGAATGAGCAGTTCTTC
TRBJ2-1 - TRBV7-4 - CASSLALGGANEQFF TGTGCCAGCAGCTTAGCGCTAGGCGGGGCCAATGAGCAGTTCTTC
TRBJ1-6 - TRBV7-9 - CASRLGRTNSPLHF TGTGCCAGCAGATTAGGACGGACTAATTCACCCCTCCACTTT
TRBJ2-3 - TRBV11-2 TRBD2 CASSSTTGERGGNTQYF TGTGCCAGCAGCTCTACGACTGGGGAGCGGGGCGGGAATACGCAGTATTTT
TRBJ2-2 - TRBV7-2 - CATEPAGINTGELFF TGTGCCACCGAACCGGCTGGAATTAACACCGGGGAGCTGTTTTTT
TRBJ1-1 - TRBV2 - CASREDGFEAFF TGTGCCAGCAGGGAGGACGGATTTGAAGCTTTCTTT
TRBJ2-3 many TRBV7-2 TRBD2 CASSLVGLAGGRSDTQYF TGTGCCAGCAGCTTAGTTGGGCTAGCGGGGGGGCGGTCAGATACGCAGTATTTT
TRBJ2-1 - TRBV5-6 - CASSIGRWGNEQFF TGTGCCAGCAGCATCGGAAGGTGGGGGAATGAGCAGTTCTTC
TRBJ1-2 - TRBV15 - CATSRAPGDIDGYTF TGTGCCACCAGCAGAGCCCCAGGGGATATCGATGGCTACACCTTC
TRBJ2-5 - TRBV2 TRBD1 CASSADTGVESQYF TGTGCCAGCAGTGCGGACACAGGGGTTGAGTCCCAGTACTTC
TRBJ1-2 - TRBV29-1 - CSVDFGFAGSSNYGYTF TGCAGCGTTGATTTTGGTTTTGCAGGGAGCAGTAACTATGGCTACACCTTC
TRBJ1-1 - TRBV29-1 TRBD1 CSAWTGNTEAFF TGCAGCGCGTGGACAGGGAACACTGAAGCTTTCTTT
TRBJ2-7 - TRBV7-9 - CASSMTSYEQYF TGTGCCAGCAGCATGACAAGCTACGAGCAGTACTTC
TRBJ1-2 - TRBV5-6 - CASSFQDTYYGYTF TGTGCCAGCAGCTTTCAGGACACTTACTATGGCTACACCTTC
TRBJ1-6 - TRBV7-6 TRBD1 CASSLMGQGFGSPLHF TGTGCCAGCAGCTTAATGGGACAGGGCTTTGGCTCACCCCTCCACTTT
TRBJ1-2 few TRBV7-9 TRBD1 CAITLGTGGLYGYTF TGTGCCATTACACTAGGGACAGGAGGTCTTTATGGCTACACCTTC
TRBJ1-5 - TRBV5-4 - CASSLRAYLGNQPQHF TGTGCCAGCAGCTTGCGGGCCTACCTTGGCAATCAGCCCCAGCATTTT
TRBJ2-3 few TRBV6-2/TRBV6-3 TRBD2 CASSYGLSLAGTDTQYF TGTGCCAGCAGTTACGGTCTGTCCCTAGCGGGCACAGATACGCAGTATTTT
TRBJ1-2 few TRBV7-6 TRBD1 CASSLYPRTGFLQGYTF TGTGCCAGCAGCTTATACCCCCGGACAGGGTTTCTACAGGGCTACACCTTC
TRBJ1-5 few TRBV6-6 - CASSATRDQPQHF TGTGCCAGCAGTGCTACGAGAGATCAGCCCCAGCATTTT
TRBJ2-3 many TRBV27 - CASSYSWAGGADTQYF TGTGCCAGCAGTTATTCGTGGGCCGGGGGCGCAGATACGCAGTATTTT
TRBJ1-6 - TRBV27 - CASSRGDVSYNSPLHF TGTGCCAGCAGTCGGGGGGACGTCTCCTATAATTCACCCCTCCACTTT
TRBJ2-6 - TRBV5-4 - CASSPNSGANVLTF TGTGCCAGCAGCCCCAACTCTGGGGCCAACGTCCTGACTTTC
TRBJ1-6 - TRBV7-2 - CASSLAGGGIKSSYNSPLQF TGTGCCAGCAGCTTAGCGGGGGGGGGGATCAAGAGCTCCTATAATTCACCCCTCCAGTTT
TRBJ2-3 many TRBV7-8 - CASSLLVLLPGDTQYF TGTGCCAGCAGCTTATTGGTCCTCCTCCCGGGGGATACGCAGTATTTT
TRBJ2-5 - TRBV7-6 TRBD1 CASSYRGTGETQYF TGTGCCAGCAGCTACAGGGGAACAGGGGAGACCCAGTACTTC
TRBJ2-4 - TRBV6-1 - CACSERPQGMGAKNIQYF TGTGCCTGCAGTGAACGTCCCCAAGGGATGGGGGCCAAAAACATTCAGTACTTC
TRBJ1-2 few TRBV6-2/TRBV6-3 - CASSYQSPSYGYTF TGTGCCAGCAGTTATCAGAGCCCCAGCTATGGCTACACCTTC
TRBJ1-6 - TRBV29-1 TRBD1 CSVSLDRENSPLHF TGCAGCGTGAGTTTGGACAGGGAAAATTCACCCCTCCACTTT
TRBJ2-4 once TRBV6-2/TRBV6-3 TRBD2 CASSSYPSGVAKNIQYF TGTGCCAGCAGTTCCTACCCTAGCGGGGTAGCCAAAAACATTCAGTACTTC
TRBJ2-7 - TRBV5-6 TRBD1 CASSSLPGQGTYEQYF TGTGCCAGCAGCTCTTTACCGGGACAGGGAACCTACGAGCAGTACTTC
TRBJ2-3 few TRBV9 - CASSSPTTTSTDTQYF TGTGCCAGCAGCTCACCTACCACCACCTCCACAGATACGCAGTATTTT
TRBJ1-1 - TRBV2 - CASSEDSSDTEAFF TGTGCCAGCAGTGAAGATTCGAGCGACACTGAAGCTTTCTTT
TRBJ2-7 - TRBV27 - CASSLNELGEQYF TGTGCCAGCAGTTTAAATGAGTTGGGTGAGCAGTACTTC
TRBJ2-1 many TRBV12-3/TRBV12-4 - CASGVLSYNEQFF TGTGCCAGCGGGGTGTTATCCTACAATGAGCAGTTCTTC
TRBJ2-1 - TRBV29-1 TRBD2 CSALGLAGANEQFF TGCAGCGCGCTAGGACTAGCGGGGGCCAATGAGCAGTTCTTC
TRBJ2-3 few TRBV19 - CASSIMDSSDTQYF TGTGCCAGTAGTATTATGGACTCGTCGGATACGCAGTATTTT
TRBJ2-5 - TRBV7-2 - CASSQIGGAETQYF TGTGCCAGCAGCCAAATAGGGGGGGCCGAGACCCAGTACTTC
TRBJ2-7 - TRBV5-1 TRBD1 CASSLSTGVRYEQYF TGCGCCAGCAGCTTGAGTACAGGGGTCCGCTACGAGCAGTACTTC
TRBJ1-1 - TRBV7-9 TRBD1 CASSPEDRRNTEAFF TGTGCCAGCAGCCCTGAGGACAGGCGGAACACTGAAGCTTTCTTT
TRBJ1-5 - TRBV6-1 - CASSEEWGAGGQHSNQPQHF TGTGCCAGCAGTGAAGAGTGGGGGGCGGGAGGACAGCATAGCAATCAGCCCCAGCATTTT
TRBJ2-7 once TRBV27 - CASSNKQGFYEQYF TGTGCCAGCAGTAACAAGCAGGGGTTCTACGAGCAGTACTTC
TRBJ2-7 few TRBV15 - CATSDTTYEQYF TGTGCCACCAGTGACACTACCTACGAGCAGTACTTC
TRBJ1-4 - TRBV7-6 TRBD1 CASSPTGTGLNEKLFF TGTGCCAGCAGCCCTACCGGGACAGGCCTTAATGAAAAACTGTTTTTT
TRBJ2-1 few TRBV20-1 TRBD2 CSASLAALNEQFF TGCAGTGCTAGCCTAGCGGCCCTCAATGAGCAGTTCTTC
TRBJ2-1 few TRBV28 - CASSLAMANEQFF TGTGCCAGCAGTCTCGCCATGGCGAATGAGCAGTTCTTC
TRBJ2-3 - TRBV25-1 - CASSEYWQGADTQYF TGTGCCAGCAGTGAATATTGGCAGGGTGCAGATACGCAGTATTTT
TRBJ2-1 many TRBV7-2 - CASSLGVGLATFYNEQFF TGTGCCAGCAGCTTAGGGGTGGGGCTAGCGACCTTCTACAATGAGCAGTTCTTC
TRBJ2-3 many TRBV20-1 - CSARARGAGADTQYF TGCAGTGCTAGAGCTCGGGGGGCCGGGGCAGATACGCAGTATTTT
TRBJ1-1 - TRBV7-9 TRBD1 CASNDPKGRGASLNTEAFF TGTGCCAGCAACGATCCCAAAGGCAGGGGGGCCTCCCTGAACACTGAAGCTTTCTTT
TRBJ2-1 many TRBV27 TRBD1 CASSSGTGNYNEQFF TGTGCCAGCAGTTCCGGGACAGGGAACTACAATGAGCAGTTCTTC